This entry describes one T cell receptor (beta chain). The protocol was immunoSEQ multiplex PCR, while the TCRdb copy is restricted to in-frame clones and leaves out a portion. The sample comprises over 150,000 clones, approximately 90% of which are singletons, and 0.53% rests with the top ten. CDR3 length equals 13 residues. V dropped 4 bases and J dropped 7 bases, with 10 bases sitting between them. CDR1 KGHSH and CDR2 LQKENI come from the germline V gene. This specimen comes from a study of blood T cell repertoires in COVID-19. About the research overall: The study drew acute and convalescent COVID-19 samples from the United States, Italy and Spain. PBMCs, B-cell-depleted T cells, or T cells provided the cDNA or gDNA that made up the material.

The chain recombines TRBV18 with TRBJ1-4; D may be TRBD1 (5 bases). Material: peripheral blood. The TCR was taken from a man aged 45-65 years with acute or convalescent COVID-19. CDR3 amino acids: CASSQGFSEKLFF. The CDR3 DNA reads TGTGCCAGCTCACAGGGGTTCTCTGAAAAACTGTTTTTT. The full variable domain, its missing parts supplied by reference TRBV18 and TRBJ1-4, is NAGVMQNPRHLVRRRGQEARLRCSPMKGHSHVYWYRQLPEEGLKFMVYLQKENIIDESGMPKERFSAEFPKEGPSILRIQQVVRGDSAAYFCASSQGFSEKLFFGSGTQLSVL.